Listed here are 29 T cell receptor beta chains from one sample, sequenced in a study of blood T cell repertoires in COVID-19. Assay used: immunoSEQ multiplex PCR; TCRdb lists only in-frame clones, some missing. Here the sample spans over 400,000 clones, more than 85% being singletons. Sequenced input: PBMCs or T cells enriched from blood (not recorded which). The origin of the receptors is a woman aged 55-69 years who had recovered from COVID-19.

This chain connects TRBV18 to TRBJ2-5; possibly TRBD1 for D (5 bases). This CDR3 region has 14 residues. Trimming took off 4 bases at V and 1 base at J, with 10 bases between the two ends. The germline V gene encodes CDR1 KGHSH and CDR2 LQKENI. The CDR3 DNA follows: TGTGCCAGCTCACTATATCAGGGCCAAGAGACCCAGTACTTC. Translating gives CASSLYQGQETQYF.

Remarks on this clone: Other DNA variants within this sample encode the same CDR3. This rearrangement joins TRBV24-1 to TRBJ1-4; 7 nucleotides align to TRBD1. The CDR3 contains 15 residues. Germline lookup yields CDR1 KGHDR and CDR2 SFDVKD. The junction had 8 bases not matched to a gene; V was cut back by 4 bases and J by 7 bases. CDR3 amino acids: CATSDSRGPGEKLFF. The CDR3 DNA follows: TGTGCCACCAGTGACTCTAGGGGGCCGGGTGAAAAACTGTTTTTT.

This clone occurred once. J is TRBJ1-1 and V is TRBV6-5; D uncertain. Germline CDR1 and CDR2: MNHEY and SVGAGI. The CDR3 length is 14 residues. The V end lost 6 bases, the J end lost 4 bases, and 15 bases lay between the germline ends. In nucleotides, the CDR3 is TGTGCCAGCAGGGCGGGAGATTTAGGCACTGAAGCTTTCTTT. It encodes CASRAGDLGTEAFF.

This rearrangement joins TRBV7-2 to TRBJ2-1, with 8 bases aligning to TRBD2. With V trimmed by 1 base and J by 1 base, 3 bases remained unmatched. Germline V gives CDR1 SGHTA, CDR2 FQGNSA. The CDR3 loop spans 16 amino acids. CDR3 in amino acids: CASSLELAVSYNEQFF. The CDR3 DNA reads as TGTGCCAGCAGCTTAGAACTAGCGGTTTCCTACAATGAGCAGTTCTTC.

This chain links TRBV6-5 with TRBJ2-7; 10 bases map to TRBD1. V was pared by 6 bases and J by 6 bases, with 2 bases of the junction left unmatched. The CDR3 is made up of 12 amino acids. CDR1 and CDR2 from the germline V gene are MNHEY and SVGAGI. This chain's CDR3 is CASRGTGVEQYF. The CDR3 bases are TGTGCCAGCAGGGGGACAGGGGTCGAGCAGTACTTC.

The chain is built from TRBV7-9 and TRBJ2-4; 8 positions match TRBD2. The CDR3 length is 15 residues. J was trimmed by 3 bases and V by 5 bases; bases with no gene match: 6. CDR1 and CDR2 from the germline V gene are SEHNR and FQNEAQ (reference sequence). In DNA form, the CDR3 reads TGTGCCAGCAGCCAAGGCGGGGGGCGCAAAAACATTCAGTACTTC. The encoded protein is CASSQGGGRKNIQYF.

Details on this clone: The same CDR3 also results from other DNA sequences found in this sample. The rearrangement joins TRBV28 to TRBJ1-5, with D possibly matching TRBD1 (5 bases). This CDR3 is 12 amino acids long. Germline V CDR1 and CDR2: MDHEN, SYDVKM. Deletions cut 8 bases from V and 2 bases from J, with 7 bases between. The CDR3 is CASGGGNQPQHF. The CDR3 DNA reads TGTGCCAGCGGGGGGGGCAATCAGCCCCAGCATTTT.

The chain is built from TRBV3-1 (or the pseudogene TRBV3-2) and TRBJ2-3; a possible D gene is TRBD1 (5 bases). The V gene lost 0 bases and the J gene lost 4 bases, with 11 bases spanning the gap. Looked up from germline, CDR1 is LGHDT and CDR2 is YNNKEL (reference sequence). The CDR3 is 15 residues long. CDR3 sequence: CASSQDLGQADTQYF. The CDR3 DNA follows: TGTGCCAGCAGCCAAGATCTGGGGCAGGCAGATACGCAGTATTTT.

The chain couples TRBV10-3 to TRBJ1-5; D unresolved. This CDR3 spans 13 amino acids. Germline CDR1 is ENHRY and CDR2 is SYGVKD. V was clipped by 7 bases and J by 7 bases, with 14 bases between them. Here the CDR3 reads CAITSDIGQPQHF. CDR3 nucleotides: TGTGCCATCACTTCCGACATCGGCCAGCCCCAGCATTTT.

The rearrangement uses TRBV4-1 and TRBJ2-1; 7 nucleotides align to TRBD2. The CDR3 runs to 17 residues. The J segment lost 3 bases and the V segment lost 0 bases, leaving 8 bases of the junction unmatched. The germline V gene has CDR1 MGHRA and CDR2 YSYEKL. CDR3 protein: CASSQDTGGAFYNEQFF. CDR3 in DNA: TGCGCCAGCAGCCAAGATACGGGGGGAGCGTTCTACAATGAGCAGTTCTTC.

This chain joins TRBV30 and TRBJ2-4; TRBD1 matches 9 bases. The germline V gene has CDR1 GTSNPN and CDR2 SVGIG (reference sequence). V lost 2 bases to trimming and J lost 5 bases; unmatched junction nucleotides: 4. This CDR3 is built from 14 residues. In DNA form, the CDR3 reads TGTGCCTGGAGTAAAAGGACAGGGGAAAACATTCAGTACTTC. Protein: CAWSKRTGENIQYF.

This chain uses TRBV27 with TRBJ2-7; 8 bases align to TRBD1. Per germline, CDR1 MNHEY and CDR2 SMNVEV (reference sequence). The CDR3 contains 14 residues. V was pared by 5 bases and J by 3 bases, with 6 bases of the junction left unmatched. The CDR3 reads CASSMQGAGYEQYF. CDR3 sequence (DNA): TGTGCCAGCAGTATGCAGGGGGCCGGCTACGAGCAGTACTTC.

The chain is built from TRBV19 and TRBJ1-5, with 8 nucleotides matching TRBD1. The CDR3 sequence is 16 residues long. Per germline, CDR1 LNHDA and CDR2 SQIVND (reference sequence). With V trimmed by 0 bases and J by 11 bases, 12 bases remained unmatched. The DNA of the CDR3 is TGTGCCAGTAGTATAGAATACAGGGGGACTAAAAGGGCCCAGCATTTT. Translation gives CASSIEYRGTKRAQHF.

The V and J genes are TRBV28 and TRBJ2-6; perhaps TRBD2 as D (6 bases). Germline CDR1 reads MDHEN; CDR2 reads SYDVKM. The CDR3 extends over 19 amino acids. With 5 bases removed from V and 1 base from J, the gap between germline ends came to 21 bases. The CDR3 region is CASSHAGLDLLSGANVLTF. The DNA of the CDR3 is TGTGCCAGCAGTCACGCGGGGTTAGATCTTTTGTCTGGGGCCAACGTCCTGACTTTC.

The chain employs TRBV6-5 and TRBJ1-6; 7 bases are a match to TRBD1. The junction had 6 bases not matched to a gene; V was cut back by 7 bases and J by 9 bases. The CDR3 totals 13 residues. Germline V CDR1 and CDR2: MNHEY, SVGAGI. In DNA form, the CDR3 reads TGTGCCAGCAAGACAGGGATCAGTTCACCCCTCCACTTT. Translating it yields CASKTGISSPLHF.

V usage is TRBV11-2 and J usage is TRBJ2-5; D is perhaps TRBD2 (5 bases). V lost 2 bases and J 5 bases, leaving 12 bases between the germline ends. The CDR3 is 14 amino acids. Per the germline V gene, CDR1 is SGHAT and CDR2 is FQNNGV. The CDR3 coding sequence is TGTGCCAGCAGCTTAATTCGGGGTGGGGAGACCCAGTACTTC. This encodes CASSLIRGGETQYF.

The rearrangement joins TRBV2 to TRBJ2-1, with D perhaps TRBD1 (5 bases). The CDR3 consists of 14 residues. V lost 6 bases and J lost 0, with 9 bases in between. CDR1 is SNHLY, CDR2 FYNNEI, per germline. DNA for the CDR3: TGTGCCAGCAGGGGGCTTAGCTCCTACAATGAGCAGTTCTTC. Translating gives CASRGLSSYNEQFF.

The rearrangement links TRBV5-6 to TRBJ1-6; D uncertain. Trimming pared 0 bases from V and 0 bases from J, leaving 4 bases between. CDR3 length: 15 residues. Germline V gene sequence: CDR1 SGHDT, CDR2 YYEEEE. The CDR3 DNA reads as TGTGCCAGCAGCTTGGATCGCTCCTATAATTCACCCCTCCACTTT. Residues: CASSLDRSYNSPLHF.

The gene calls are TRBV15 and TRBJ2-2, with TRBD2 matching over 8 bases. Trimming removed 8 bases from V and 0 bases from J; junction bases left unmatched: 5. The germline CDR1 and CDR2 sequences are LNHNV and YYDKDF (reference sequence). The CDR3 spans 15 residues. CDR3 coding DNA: TGTGCCACCTCAGACGGGGGGGCGAACACCGGGGAGCTGTTTTTT. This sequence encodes CATSDGGANTGELFF.

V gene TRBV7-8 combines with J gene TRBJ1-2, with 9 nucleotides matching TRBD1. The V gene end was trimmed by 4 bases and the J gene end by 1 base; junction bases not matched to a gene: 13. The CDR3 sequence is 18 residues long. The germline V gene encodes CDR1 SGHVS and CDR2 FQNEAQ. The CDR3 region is CASSSMLGQGRFNYGYTF. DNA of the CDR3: TGTGCCAGCAGCTCGATGTTGGGACAGGGAAGATTTAACTATGGCTACACCTTC. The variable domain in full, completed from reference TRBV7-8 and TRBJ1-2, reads GAGVSQSPRYKVAKRGQDVALRCDPISGHVSLFWYQQALGQGPEFLTYFQNEAQLDKSGLPSDRFFAERPEGSVSTLKIQRTQQEDSAVYLCASSSMLGQGRFNYGYTFGSGTRLTVV.

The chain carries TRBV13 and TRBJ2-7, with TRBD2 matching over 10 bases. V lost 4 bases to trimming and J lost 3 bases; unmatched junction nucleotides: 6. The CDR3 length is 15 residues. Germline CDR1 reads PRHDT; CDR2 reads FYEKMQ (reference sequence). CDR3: CASSSSSGGLYEQYV. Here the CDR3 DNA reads TGTGCCAGCAGCTCTTCTAGCGGGGGCCTCTACGAGCAGTACGTC.

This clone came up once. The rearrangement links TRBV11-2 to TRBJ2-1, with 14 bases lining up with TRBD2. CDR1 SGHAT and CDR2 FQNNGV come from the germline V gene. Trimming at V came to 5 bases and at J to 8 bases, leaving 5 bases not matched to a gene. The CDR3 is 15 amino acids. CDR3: CASSPGTSGGYEQFF. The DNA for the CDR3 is TGTGCCAGCAGCCCCGGGACTAGCGGGGGATATGAGCAGTTCTTC.

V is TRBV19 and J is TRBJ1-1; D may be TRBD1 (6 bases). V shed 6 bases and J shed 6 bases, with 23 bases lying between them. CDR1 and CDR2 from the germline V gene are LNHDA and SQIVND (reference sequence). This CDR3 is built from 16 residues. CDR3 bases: TGTGCCAGTAGCAGAGGGGGGGGTAATTCGATCGCTGAAGCTTTCTTT. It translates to CASSRGGGNSIAEAFF.

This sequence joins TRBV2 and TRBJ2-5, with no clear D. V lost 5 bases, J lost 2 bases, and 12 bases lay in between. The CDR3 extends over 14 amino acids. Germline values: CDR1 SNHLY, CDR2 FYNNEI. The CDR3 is CASSSRLLQETQYF. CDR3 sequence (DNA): TGTGCCAGCAGTTCACGTCTTCTACAAGAGACCCAGTACTTC. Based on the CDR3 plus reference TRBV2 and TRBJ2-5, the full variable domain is EPEVTQTPSHQVTQMGQEVILRCVPISNHLYFYWYRQILGQKVEFLVSFYNNEISEKSEIFDDQFSVERPDGSNFTLKIRSTKLEDSAMYFCASSSRLLQETQYFGPGTRLLVL.

In nucleotides, the CDR3 is TGTGCCAGCAATAACCAAATTAGCGGGGCTAACATTCAGTACTTC. This sequence encodes CASNNQISGANIQYF. The J gene is TRBJ2-4, the V gene TRBV7-9, with 8 bases identical to TRBD2. This CDR3 has 15 amino acids. Germline V lookup: CDR1 SEHNR, CDR2 FQNEAQ (reference sequence). After removal of 7 bases from V and 7 bases from J, the junction contained 12 bases not matched to a gene. Full variable domain (rest looked up from reference TRBV7-9 and TRBJ2-4): DTGVSQNPRHKITKRGQNVTFRCDPISEHNRLYWYRQTLGQGPEFLTYFQNEAQLEKSRLLSDRFSAERPKGSFSTLEIQRTEQGDSAMYLCASNNQISGANIQYFGAGTRLSVL.

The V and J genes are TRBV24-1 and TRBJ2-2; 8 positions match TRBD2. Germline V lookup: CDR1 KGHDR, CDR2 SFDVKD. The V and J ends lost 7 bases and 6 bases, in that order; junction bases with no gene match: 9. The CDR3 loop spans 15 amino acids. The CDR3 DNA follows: TGTGCCACCAGACCCCGGGGGGGCTCGTCCGGGGAGCTGTTTTTT. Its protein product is CATRPRGGSSGELFF.

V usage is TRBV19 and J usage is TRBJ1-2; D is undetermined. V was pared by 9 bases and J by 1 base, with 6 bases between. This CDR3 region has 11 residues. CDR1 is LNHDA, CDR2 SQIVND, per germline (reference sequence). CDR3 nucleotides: TGTGCCAGCCTTAGTAACTATGGCTACACCTTC. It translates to CASLSNYGYTF. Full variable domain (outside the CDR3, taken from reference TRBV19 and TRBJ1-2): DGGITQSPKYLFRKEGQNVTLSCEQNLNHDAMYWYRQDPGQGLRLIYYSQIVNDFQKGDIAEGYSVSREKKESFPLTVTSAQKNPTAFYLCASLSNYGYTFGSGTRLTVV.

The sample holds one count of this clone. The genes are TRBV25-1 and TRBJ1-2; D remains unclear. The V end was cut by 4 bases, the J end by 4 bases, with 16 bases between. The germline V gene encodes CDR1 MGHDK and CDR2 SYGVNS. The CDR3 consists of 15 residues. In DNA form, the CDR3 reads TGTGCCAGCAGTGCCACGGGTGAGGAGCTCTATGGCTACACCTTC. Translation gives CASSATGEELYGYTF.

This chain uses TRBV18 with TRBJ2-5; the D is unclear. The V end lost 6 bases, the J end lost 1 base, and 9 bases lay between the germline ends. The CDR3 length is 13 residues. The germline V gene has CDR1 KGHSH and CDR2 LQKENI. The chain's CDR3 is CASSNSIQETQYF. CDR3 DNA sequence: TGTGCCAGCTCGAACAGCATCCAAGAGACCCAGTACTTC.